The next 16 T cell receptor beta chains were all read from a single sample in a study of T cell repertoires in cytomegalovirus infection. TCRdb re-called the reads through MiXCR, storing one row per CDR3 protein. Found here are roughly 990,000 distinct CDR3 sequences, roughly 31% of them singletons; the top ten hold roughly 13%. For these receptors, no antigen is known. The sample consisted of cultured CD8+ T cells from PBMCs, taken from culture after CMV antigen stimulation. These receptors all stem from a human donor in good health (CMV status not recorded). Some clones in this sample may be carry-over from other donors' samples.

V usage is TRBV6-6 and J usage is TRBJ1-5; D gene uncertain. The CDR3 covers 17 residues. Trimming cost V 2 bases and J 4 bases, with 18 bases left between them. Germline-derived CDR1 and CDR2 are MNHNY and SVGAGI (reference sequence). Here the CDR3 DNA reads TGTGCCAGCAGTTACATGGCCACACCAACTCAGAATCAGCCCCAGCATTTT. Protein product: CASSYMATPTQNQPQHF.

V gene TRBV4-1 combines with J gene TRBJ2-7; D tentatively reads TRBD1 or TRBD2 (5 bases each). The CDR3 totals 16 residues. Germline values: CDR1 MGHRA, CDR2 YSYEKL. Trimming cost V 0 bases and J 3 bases, with 15 bases left between them. The chain's CDR3 is CASSQDVQADYYEQYF. The CDR3 DNA follows: TGCGCCAGCAGCCAAGATGTACAGGCAGACTACTACGAGCAGTACTTC.

This clonotype was found many times. The rearrangement joins TRBV7-2 to TRBJ2-7; 10 positions match TRBD1. This CDR3 comprises 15 residues. Germline-derived CDR1 and CDR2 are SGHTA and FQGNSA. Losses at the gene ends were 5 bases for V and 5 bases for J; bases not matched to a gene: 9. The CDR3: CASSQTGGLNDEQYV. CDR3 nucleotides: TGTGCCAGCAGCCAGACAGGGGGCCTAAACGACGAGCAGTACGTC.

The chain uses TRBV4-1 and TRBJ1-5; D is possibly TRBD1 (5 bases). The CDR3 extends over 17 amino acids. Trimming took off 2 bases at V and 4 bases at J, with 18 bases between the two ends. The germline CDR1 and CDR2 sequences are MGHRA and YSYEKL. CDR3 sequence: CASSQQPPLEGNQPQHF. The DNA of the CDR3 is TGCGCCAGCAGCCAACAGCCCCCCTTGGAGGGGAATCAGCCCCAGCATTTT.

The sample holds many counts of this clonotype. The chain couples TRBV12-3 or TRBV12-4 to TRBJ2-3; D possibly uses TRBD1 or TRBD2 (5 bases each). V was clipped by 3 bases and J by 2 bases, with 9 bases between them. This CDR3 has 14 amino acids. For the CDR3, the DNA is TGTGCCAGCAGTTTCCGAGGGACCACAGATACGCAGTATTTT. Amino acids: CASSFRGTTDTQYF.

The chain employs TRBV3-1 and TRBJ2-5; D is uncertain. V lost 4 bases, J lost 5 bases, and 17 bases lay in between. Germline loops: CDR1 LGHDT, CDR2 YNNKEL (reference sequence). The CDR3 runs 15 residues. The CDR3 protein is CASSPPSTRTETQYF. CDR3 DNA sequence: TGTGCCAGCAGCCCCCCCTCGACAAGAACTGAGACCCAGTACTTC.

This clonotype was seen more than once but under ten times. The V call is TRBV19, the J call TRBJ2-1, with TRBD2 matching over 9 bases. V gave up 5 bases and J gave up 5 bases; unmatched junction bases: 7. The CDR3 consists of 15 residues. Looked up from germline, CDR1 is LNHDA and CDR2 is SQIVND (reference sequence). The CDR3 DNA is TGTGCCAGTAGTCCGGGGGCGGGGGGGAACAATGAGCAGTTCTTC. Translated, it gives CASSPGAGGNNEQFF.

This clonotype was seen ten or more times. The chain couples TRBV11-2 to TRBJ2-2; D uncertain. Deletions cut 5 bases from V and 7 bases from J, with 11 bases between. CDR1 and CDR2 (germline): SGHAT, FQNNGV. This CDR3 region has 13 residues. The CDR3 region is CASSPGPGGELFF. The CDR3 DNA reads as TGTGCCAGCAGCCCAGGCCCCGGCGGGGAGCTGTTTTTT.

The rearrangement uses TRBV7-9 and TRBJ1-6, with D unresolved. Per the germline V gene, CDR1 is SEHNR and CDR2 is FQNEAQ (reference sequence). The ends were cut back, 4 bases at V and 4 bases at J, with 14 bases in the middle. The CDR3 runs 16 residues. The CDR3: CASSSDTKKYNSPLHF. CDR3 nucleotide sequence: TGTGCCAGCAGCTCGGATACCAAGAAATATAATTCACCCCTCCACTTT.

This clonotype was observed at least ten times. The chain links TRBV7-6 to TRBJ2-1; 14 bases are a match to TRBD2. Germline V gene sequence: CDR1 SGHVS, CDR2 FNYEAQ. Germline trimming cut 1 base from V and 15 bases from J; bases unmatched to any gene: 8. The CDR3 runs to 15 residues. CDR3 in DNA: TGTGCCAGCAGCTTAGATGGGACTAGCGGGGGCCGGAGGTTCTTC. Its protein product is CASSLDGTSGGRRFF. The full variable domain, in which reference TRBV7-6 and TRBJ2-1 provide the parts outside the CDR3, is GAGVSQSPRYKVTKRGQDVALRCDPISGHVSLYWYRQALGQGPEFLTYFNYEAQQDKSGLPNDRFSAERPEGSISTLTIQRTEQRDSAMYRCASSLDGTSGGRRFFGPGTRLTVL.

This clonotype appeared many times. The chain uses TRBV7-8 and TRBJ1-1; D ambiguous. The CDR3 loop spans 16 amino acids. The germline gives CDR1 SGHVS, CDR2 FQNEAQ. The germline V and J ends were trimmed by 0 bases and 6 bases, with 17 bases remaining between them. The CDR3 reads CASSLAGGGYLPEAFF. The CDR3 DNA is TGTGCCAGCAGCTTAGCGGGTGGAGGGTACCTCCCTGAAGCTTTCTTT.

Written as DNA, the CDR3 is TGTGCCAGCAGTTCCATCCGGGACAGGGGATTATCAGATACGCAGTATTTT. Protein product: CASSSIRDRGLSDTQYF. The gene calls are TRBV28 and TRBJ2-3; TRBD1 matches at 10 bases. V shed 4 bases, J shed 4 bases, and the junction held 11 bases outside the gene matches. Germline values: CDR1 MDHEN, CDR2 SYDVKM. This CDR3 is 17 amino acids long.

The CDR3 nucleotides read TGTGCCAGCAGCACCCCGACAGGGACTAATGGCTACACCTTC. Protein sequence: CASSTPTGTNGYTF. This chain uses TRBV9 with TRBJ1-2; TRBD1 matches at 7 bases. The ends lost 4 bases at V and 6 bases at J; junction bases unmatched: 9. The germline V gene has CDR1 SGDLS and CDR2 YYNGEE. The CDR3 covers 14 residues.

Many counts were recorded for this clonotype. The chain has TRBV7-8 and TRBJ2-3; TRBD2 might be the D (7 bases). Germline lookup yields CDR1 SGHVS and CDR2 FQNEAQ. The CDR3 covers 14 residues. Trimming left V 4 bases short and J 2 bases short, with 10 bases between. CDR3 amino acids: CASSSGGHTDTQYF. In DNA form, the CDR3 reads TGTGCCAGCAGCTCCGGGGGGCACACAGATACGCAGTATTTT.

The V and J genes are TRBV19 and TRBJ2-7, with 7 bases that match TRBD2. Germline V gene sequence: CDR1 LNHDA, CDR2 SQIVND (reference sequence). The V gene end was trimmed by 3 bases and the J gene end by 3 bases; junction bases not matched to a gene: 14. The CDR3 loop spans 17 amino acids. CDR3 sequence (DNA): TGTGCCAGTAGTATGATAGGTCGGCTAGCGGAGGTCTACGAGCAGTACTTC. Protein: CASSMIGRLAEVYEQYF.

This clonotype was observed at least ten times. This rearrangement joins TRBV7-9 to TRBJ2-1; D perhaps matches TRBD2 (7 bases). CDR1 SEHNR and CDR2 FQNEAQ come from the germline V gene (reference sequence). Trimming pared 7 bases from V and 4 bases from J, leaving 17 bases between. The CDR3 contains 15 residues. DNA for the CDR3: TGTGCCAGCATACCCCGCGGGGGCCTTTACAATGAGCAGTTCTTC. This sequence encodes CASIPRGGLYNEQFF.